The 30 T cell receptor beta chains in this list originate from one sample, sequenced in a study of vaccination effects on CD4 cells after COVID-19. Clones were read by immunoSEQ multiplex PCR, and TCRdb kept only the in-frame ones, dropping some. The sample has roughly 70,000 clones, more than 65% seen once. Viral peptide pools were used in the ViraFEST assay to expand antigen-specific CD4+ T cells, and sequencing came afterward. Having been cultured for 10 days, the cells underwent CD4+ T cell isolation. Infection dated between March and December 2020, before the Alpha, Beta and Delta variants reached the United States. Their target antigens are unknown. The sample consisted of CD4+ T cells from PBMCs cultured with HIV peptides, taken before COVID-19 vaccination. Subset indicated: HIV-1 Nef peptide pool negative control/reference culture. The receptors originated from a human donor who had a prior SARS-CoV-2 infection.

This clone was counted only a few times. The chain combines TRBV6-5 with TRBJ1-4; TRBD1 is a possible D gene (6 bases). Deletions cut 7 bases from V and 8 bases from J, with 17 bases between. This CDR3 is 14 amino acids long. The germline V gene has CDR1 MNHEY and CDR2 SVGAGI. CDR3 DNA sequence: TGTGCCAGCAAAACACAGGGTGGTGGAGAAAAACTGTTTTTT. As protein: CASKTQGGGEKLFF.

The CDR3 region has the DNA TGTGCCAGCGGGATTCGTGGCCGGGAGCAGGGCGAGCAGTACTTC. It is translated as CASGIRGREQGEQYF. V and J are TRBV6-6 and TRBJ2-7; possibly TRBD2 for D (6 bases). Trimming shortened V by 8 bases and J by 6 bases, and 23 bases separated the two germline ends. This CDR3 comprises 15 residues. In germline, CDR1 is MNHNY, CDR2 SVGAGI (reference sequence).

The chain links TRBV5-8 to TRBJ2-5; D could derive from TRBD1 or TRBD2 (6 bases each). V was pared by 2 bases and J by 4 bases, with 15 bases between. The CDR3 consists of 15 residues. In germline, CDR1 is SGHTS, CDR2 YDEGEE. CDR3 DNA sequence: TGTGCCAGCAGCTTCAGGGGAGGTCAAGGAGAGACCCAGTACTTC. Its translation: CASSFRGGQGETQYF.

A few counts support this clone. The CDR3 DNA is TGTGCCAGCAGCCAAGCCCCTCGACAGTACTTACCTGGAAACACCATATATTTT. It codes for CASSQAPRQYLPGNTIYF. The chain uses TRBV3-1 (or the pseudogene TRBV3-2) and TRBJ1-3, with TRBD1 as a possible D gene (5 bases). Germline V CDR1 and CDR2: LGHDT, YNNKEL (reference sequence). This CDR3 has 18 residues. Trimming pared 1 base from V and 2 bases from J, leaving 18 bases between.

The rearrangement links TRBV14 to TRBJ2-3; TRBD1 is a possible D gene (5 bases). Germline V gives CDR1 SGHDN, CDR2 FVKESK. This CDR3 is built from 14 residues. Between the trimmed V and J ends, which lost 2 bases and 5 bases, there was a span of 11 bases. The CDR3 is CASSQRRVEDTQYF. In DNA, the CDR3 is TGTGCCAGCAGCCAACGCAGGGTTGAAGATACGCAGTATTTT.

This chain links TRBV27 with TRBJ2-1; the D gene is possibly TRBD2 (5 bases). The CDR3 runs 16 residues. Germline V gives CDR1 MNHEY, CDR2 SMNVEV (reference sequence). Trimming took 3 bases from V and 9 from J, leaving 21 bases between them. CDR3: CASSFTAALGFGEQFF. The CDR3 DNA follows: TGTGCCAGCAGTTTCACAGCGGCCCTTGGATTCGGTGAGCAGTTCTTC.

The CDR3 loop is CASARQGVGNEQFF. CDR3 in DNA: TGTGCCAGCGCGAGACAAGGAGTTGGGAATGAGCAGTTCTTC. The chain uses TRBV4-2 and TRBJ2-1; D gene uncertain. CDR1 and CDR2 (germline): LGHNA, YNFKEQ. The CDR3 has 14 amino acids. Between the trimmed V and J ends, which lost 8 bases and 7 bases, there was a span of 18 bases.

The V and J genes are TRBV27 and TRBJ1-5; D not certain. Trimming stripped 6 bases from V and 6 bases from J, with 18 bases between. From germline, CDR1 is MNHEY and CDR2 SMNVEV (reference sequence). This CDR3 region has 15 residues. CDR3 nucleotides: TGTGCCAGCAGCCCTAACGGAGGCGGGAGTCAGCCCCAGCATTTT. This gives the protein CASSPNGGGSQPQHF.

This sequence joins TRBV2 and TRBJ1-4, with TRBD1 as a possible D gene (5 bases). CDR1 and CDR2 (germline): SNHLY, FYNNEI. The CDR3 covers 13 residues. Deletions cut 6 bases from V and 9 bases from J, with 14 bases between. In nucleotides, the CDR3 is TGTGCCAGCAGCCGGGACGAACGTAAAAAACTGTTTTTT. Its protein product is CASSRDERKKLFF.

The chain carries TRBV29-1 and TRBJ2-3, with D uncertain. The germline V and J ends were trimmed by 3 bases and 1 base, with 11 bases remaining between them. Germline V lookup: CDR1 SQVTM, CDR2 ANQGSEA. CDR3 size: 14 residues. The CDR3 DNA reads as TGCAGCGTTGACTCCCATACAGGCACAGATACGCAGTATTTT. Translated: CSVDSHTGTDTQYF.

This chain uses TRBV11-2 with TRBJ2-5; the D is unclear. There are 15 residues in the CDR3. In germline, CDR1 is SGHAT, CDR2 FQNNGV. The V and J ends lost 6 bases and 5 bases respectively, with 19 bases between them. CDR3 sequence reads: CASSRLSGSEETQYF. CDR3 coding DNA: TGTGCCAGCAGTCGACTTTCCGGAAGTGAGGAGACCCAGTACTTC.

The J gene is TRBJ1-2, the V gene TRBV2; D is undetermined. Germline assignment: CDR1 SNHLY and CDR2 FYNNEI. The V end lost 7 bases, the J end lost 6 bases, and 15 bases lay between the germline ends. This CDR3 spans 13 amino acids. The CDR3 DNA sequence: TGTGCCAGCATCAAGGATCTAGGCGATGGCTACACCTTC. Protein: CASIKDLGDGYTF.

This rearrangement joins TRBV6-1 to TRBJ1-6, with D possibly matching TRBD1 (5 bases). The V end lost 3 bases, the J end lost 8 bases, and 20 bases lay between the germline ends. The CDR3 runs to 17 residues. Germline CDR1 reads MNHNS; CDR2 reads SASEGT. This CDR3 is CASSEARWGDDDSPLHF. The DNA for the CDR3 is TGTGCCAGCAGTGAGGCCCGGTGGGGGGATGATGATTCACCCCTCCACTTT.

This clone was observed a handful of times. One junction end does not reproduce the germline sequence, and a read error may be involved. The genes are TRBV4-1 and TRBJ1-2; no firm D call. The CDR3 runs to 12 residues. Germline CDR1 reads MGHRA; CDR2 reads YSYEKL. This chain's CDR3 is CASSQDGQAIFF. As DNA, the CDR3 is TGCGCCAGCAGCCAAGACGGCCAGGCCATTTTCTTC.

CDR3 sequence: CASSPALGNSHSYNEQFF. For the CDR3, the DNA is TGTGCCAGCAGCCCCGCGCTGGGCAATTCGCACTCCTACAATGAGCAGTTCTTC. This chain links TRBV7-6 with TRBJ2-1; no clear D gene. Germline lookup yields CDR1 SGHVS and CDR2 FNYEAQ. The germline V and J ends were trimmed by 5 bases and 0 bases, with 20 bases remaining between them. The CDR3 is made up of 18 amino acids.

This clone was observed a few times. The rearrangement joins TRBV7-9 to TRBJ2-5; the match to TRBD2 covers 9 bases. The V gene's germline CDR1 is SEHNR and CDR2 FQNEAQ (reference sequence). Germline trimming cut 5 bases from V and 7 bases from J; bases unmatched to any gene: 14. CDR3 size: 16 residues. CDR3 amino acids: CASSPRSGGPAGTQYF. The CDR3 nucleotides are TGTGCCAGCAGCCCCCGAAGCGGGGGGCCAGCCGGGACCCAGTACTTC. The full variable domain, in which reference TRBV7-9 and TRBJ2-5 provide the parts outside the CDR3, is DTGVSQNPRHKITKRGQNVTFRCDPISEHNRLYWYRQTLGQGPEFLTYFQNEAQLEKSRLLSDRFSAERPKGSFSTLEIQRTEQGDSAMYLCASSPRSGGPAGTQYFGPGTRLLVL.

The V and J genes are TRBV3-1 (or the pseudogene TRBV3-2) and TRBJ2-3; D may be TRBD2 (6 bases). Looked up from germline, CDR1 is LGHDT and CDR2 is YNNKEL (reference sequence). The CDR3 is 14 amino acids. The ends were cut back, 4 bases at V and 4 bases at J, with 12 bases in the middle. The CDR3 DNA follows: TGTGCCAGCAGCCTCAGGCGGGGCGCAGATACGCAGTATTTT. It is translated as CASSLRRGADTQYF.

The V and J genes are TRBV7-2 and TRBJ2-1; TRBD2 matches 12 bases. V was clipped by 2 bases and J by 8 bases; unmatched bases: 4. CDR3 size: 15 residues. The germline gives CDR1 SGHTA, CDR2 FQGNSA. CDR3 DNA: TGTGCCAGCAGCTTAAGGACTAGCGGGGTCTATGAGCAGTTCTTC. Protein: CASSLRTSGVYEQFF.

The chain recombines TRBV30 with TRBJ1-5; no clear D gene. Germline CDR1 is GTSNPN and CDR2 is SVGIG (reference sequence). This CDR3 has 14 residues. The ends were cut back, 7 bases at V and 0 bases at J, with 13 bases in the middle. In DNA form, the CDR3 reads TGTGCCTCCGGTGGGGAAAATAGCAATCAGCCCCAGCATTTT. As protein: CASGGENSNQPQHF.

As concerns this clone: Compared with germline, one end of the junction differs, possibly owing to a read error. The rearrangement uses TRBV2 and TRBJ1-2; 9 nucleotides match TRBD1. The CDR3 covers 11 residues. Germline CDR1 and CDR2: SNHLY and FYNNEI. In DNA, the CDR3 is TGTGCCAGCAGCTCCCTCCGGGACAGGGACTTC. Translated: CASSSLRDRDF.

CDR3 region: CASSQDYPENTEAFF. Written as DNA, the CDR3 is TGCGCCAGCAGCCAAGATTACCCTGAAAACACTGAAGCTTTCTTT. The chain recombines TRBV4-1 with TRBJ1-1; D not resolved. The CDR3 consists of 15 residues. Germline V CDR1 and CDR2: MGHRA, YSYEKL. V was clipped by 0 bases and J by 2 bases, with 10 bases between them.

DNA for the CDR3: TGTGCCAGCAGCTTGGGCCCAGGGGGTCTCGGGGAGCTGTTTTTT. Encoded protein: CASSLGPGGLGELFF. J is TRBJ2-2 and V is TRBV5-5; TRBD1 matches 7 bases. CDR1 and CDR2 (germline): SGHKS, YYEKEE (reference sequence). This CDR3 spans 15 amino acids. The J segment lost 7 bases and the V segment lost 0 bases, leaving 6 bases of the junction unmatched.

This chain joins TRBV27 and TRBJ2-5; D not resolved. Germline values: CDR1 MNHEY, CDR2 SMNVEV (reference sequence). With 3 bases removed from V and 1 base from J, the gap between germline ends came to 6 bases. This CDR3 contains 13 residues. CDR3 DNA: TGTGCCAGCAGTTTGCGGATCCAAGAGACCCAGTACTTC. Translation: CASSLRIQETQYF.

This sequence joins TRBV27 and TRBJ2-4; TRBD2 matches at 9 bases. The CDR3 loop spans 18 amino acids. J was trimmed by 0 bases and V by 1 base; bases with no gene match: 7. In germline, CDR1 is MNHEY, CDR2 SMNVEV (reference sequence). CDR3 loop: CASSLLWRGRGAKNIQYF. The CDR3 nucleotides read TGTGCCAGCAGTTTATTATGGCGCGGGAGGGGAGCCAAAAACATTCAGTACTTC.

J is TRBJ2-7 and V is TRBV18; tentative D call: TRBD1 (6 bases). The germline V gene encodes CDR1 KGHSH and CDR2 LQKENI. V lost 4 bases to trimming and J lost 4 bases, with 17 bases between them. The CDR3 has 15 amino acids. CDR3 coding DNA: TGTGCCAGCTCACGCGCGATAACAGGGTTTTACGAGCAGTACTTC. Residues: CASSRAITGFYEQYF.

V gene TRBV6-2 or TRBV6-3 combines with J gene TRBJ2-1; perhaps TRBD2 as D (6 bases). Trimming removed 6 bases from V and 0 bases from J, with 18 bases in between. CDR3 length: 17 residues. Per germline, CDR1 MNHEY and CDR2 SVGEGT. The CDR3 bases are TGTGCCAGCAGCCCCCCGGGATGGGGAGGCTCCTACAATGAGCAGTTCTTC. Translation: CASSPPGWGGSYNEQFF.

The chain employs TRBV7-3 and TRBJ1-1, with 8 positions matching TRBD1. The CDR3 is made up of 13 amino acids. Losses at the gene ends were 5 bases for V and 5 bases for J; bases not matched to a gene: 4. Germline loops: CDR1 SGHTA, CDR2 FQGTGA. The DNA for the CDR3 is TGTGCCAGCAGCCTGGACAGGGAAACTGAAGCTTTCTTT. Residues: CASSLDRETEAFF. Full variable domain (remainder filled in from reference TRBV7-3 and TRBJ1-1): GAGVSQTPSNKVTEKGKYVELRCDPISGHTALYWYRQSLGQGPEFLIYFQGTGAADDSGLPNDRFFAVRPEGSVSTLKIQRTERGDSAVYLCASSLDRETEAFFGQGTRLTVV.

V usage is TRBV7-8 and J usage is TRBJ1-1, with D perhaps matching TRBD1 (5 bases). Germline-derived CDR1 and CDR2 are SGHVS and FQNEAQ. This CDR3 is built from 13 residues. V gave up 1 base and J gave up 4 bases, with 7 bases separating them. Written as DNA, the CDR3 is TGTGCCAGCAGCTTAGGAGGGACCACTGAAGCTTTCTTT. It encodes CASSLGGTTEAFF.

The count of this clone is one. The chain joins TRBV29-1 to TRBJ2-3, with 8 bases aligning to TRBD2. Germline CDR1 and CDR2: SQVTM and ANQGSEA. J gave up 0 bases and V 7 bases, and 9 bases lay outside the gene matches. The CDR3 has 15 residues. DNA for the CDR3: TGCAGCGCGTCCGGGAGGGCGGGAAGCACAGATACGCAGTATTTT. This gives the protein CSASGRAGSTDTQYF.

This clone came up once. J is TRBJ2-7 and V is TRBV11-3; D is perhaps TRBD2 (6 bases). The CDR3 sequence is 17 residues long. The V gene's germline CDR1 is SGHNT and CDR2 YENEEA. V lost 1 base to trimming and J lost 2 bases, with 18 bases between them. In DNA form, the CDR3 reads TGTGCCAGCAGCTTAGTCCCTTCTCGGGGGTTGACCTACGAGCAGTACTTC. Its translation: CASSLVPSRGLTYEQYF.